These T cell receptor beta chains were read from a single sample in a study of cytotoxic CD8 clonotypes in ibrutinib-treated CLL. Clones were read by immunoSEQ multiplex PCR, and TCRdb kept only the in-frame ones, dropping some. Of tens of thousands of clones in the sample, about four fifths were seen once. This sample comprised PBMCs, obtained after 12 months of ibrutinib treatment. The receptor source for this set is a human donor with chronic lymphocytic leukemia. The CDR3 runs from the conserved cysteine through the conserved F or W. A D gene is named only where the DNA matches it firmly. The size of a clone is reported for some rows only, either as once, few or many, or as a class for expanded clones.

NA TRBJ1-4 TRBD1 TRBV28 CASSQGGANEKLFF TGTGCCAGCTCCCAGGGGGGGGCTAATGAAAAACTGTTTTTT
NA TRBJ1-5 NA TRBV11-3 CASRGDSNQPQHF TGTGCCAGCAGGGGGGACAGCAATCAGCCCCAGCATTTT
once TRBJ2-5 NA TRBV18 CASSPSGPPEETQYF TGTGCCAGCTCCCCCTCGGGGCCCCCGGAGGAGACCCAGTACTTC
NA TRBJ2-5 TRBD2 TRBV28 CARPLGYKREETQYF TGTGCCAGGCCCTTAGGGTACAAGCGGGAGGAGACCCAGTACTTC
NA TRBJ1-3 NA TRBV30 CAWSGGTSSGNTIYF TGTGCCTGGAGTGGTGGGACAAGCTCTGGAAACACCATATATTTT
NA TRBJ1-5 NA TRBV6-1 CASSEALGAGQPQHF TGTGCCAGCAGTGAAGCGCTTGGGGCGGGCCAGCCCCAGCATTTT
NA TRBJ1-2 NA TRBV6-1 CASSGVTNYGYTF TGTGCCAGCAGTGGGGTCACGAACTATGGCTACACCTTC
NA TRBJ2-3 TRBD2 TRBV11-3 CASSLGLAGDGDTQYF TGTGCCAGCAGCTTAGGGCTAGCGGGAGATGGGGATACGCAGTATTTT
NA TRBJ1-1 NA TRBV7-2 CASSLARAGEAFF TGTGCCAGCAGCTTAGCGCGTGCGGGTGAAGCTTTCTTT
NA TRBJ2-5 NA TRBV2 CATAQEIPGETQYF TGTGCCACCGCACAGGAAATCCCTGGGGAGACCCAGTACTTC
NA TRBJ2-7 NA TRBV29-1 CSVGERGGYEQYF TGCAGCGTTGGGGAGAGAGGGGGCTACGAGCAGTACTTC
NA TRBJ1-2 TRBD1 TRBV10-3 CAISPGQGWYGYTF TGTGCCATCAGCCCGGGACAGGGTTGGTATGGCTACACCTTC
NA TRBJ1-2 NA TRBV6-5 CASSYGAGDYGYTF TGTGCCAGCAGTTATGGGGCAGGGGACTATGGCTACACCTTC
NA TRBJ2-4 TRBD2 TRBV6-1 CASSYTVRGDIQYF TGTGCCAGCAGTTATACTGTCCGGGGGGACATTCAGTACTTC